This T cell receptor beta chain was retrieved from a study of technical replicates of blood from a few donors. Method: immunoSEQ multiplex PCR; TCRdb's copy keeps in-frame clones and lacks some. This sample has 81,000 or so clones, with 96% found just once. This TCR came from a human donor in good health. Specimen: T cells isolated from PBMCs.

The CDR3 here is CASSRGGAPGTAYNEQFF. CDR3 nucleotide sequence: TGCGCCAGCAGTAGAGGAGGGGCCCCCGGAACTGCCTACAATGAGCAGTTCTTC. This chain links TRBV5-1 with TRBJ2-1; the D gene is possibly TRBD2 (6 bases). The CDR3 totals 18 residues. V gave up 5 bases and J gave up 2 bases, with 23 bases separating them. The germline CDR1 and CDR2 sequences are SGHRS and YFSETQ. Full variable domain (outside the CDR3, taken from reference TRBV5-1 and TRBJ2-1): KAGVTQTPRYLIKTRGQQVTLSCSPISGHRSVSWYQQTPGQGLQFLFEYFSETQRNKGNFPGRFSGRQFSNSRSEMNVSTLELGDSALYLCASSRGGAPGTAYNEQFFGPGTRLTVL.